A single sample is the source of the 8 T cell receptor beta chains below, sequenced in a study of blood T cell repertoires in COVID-19. Here immunoSEQ multiplex PCR was the method, and the copy in TCRdb shows in-frame clones only, minus some. This repertoire shows over 200,000 clones, around nine tenths found once; its top ten account for around 2.9%. The sample was peripheral blood. All receptors come from a woman aged 60-75 years with acute or convalescent COVID-19.

This clone showed up just once. The V gene is TRBV5-6, the J gene TRBJ1-4; D is ambiguous. This CDR3 spans 13 amino acids. Trimming took off 1 base at V and 5 bases at J, with 6 bases between the two ends. Germline V gene sequence: CDR1 SGHDT, CDR2 YYEEEE. CDR3 residues: CASSLRANEKLFF. For the CDR3, the DNA is TGTGCCAGCAGCTTGAGAGCAAATGAAAAACTGTTTTTT.

CDR3 protein: CASSVGTMNTEAFF. The DNA of the CDR3 is TGTGCCAGCAGCGTAGGTACTATGAACACTGAAGCTTTCTTT. The chain carries TRBV9 and TRBJ1-1; no clear D. This CDR3 comprises 14 residues. Trimming took 0 bases from V and 0 from J, leaving 6 bases between them. CDR1 is SGDLS and CDR2 is YYNGEE in the germline V gene.

The gene calls are TRBV2 and TRBJ2-7, with D unclear. The CDR3 length is 14 residues. V was pared by 6 bases and J by 2 bases, with 14 bases between. The germline gives CDR1 SNHLY, CDR2 FYNNEI. CDR3 nucleotide sequence: TGTGCCAGCAGCTTCATGACAAAACCCTACGAGCAGTACTTC. It specifies CASSFMTKPYEQYF.

For this clone: One junction end disagrees with the germline gene, perhaps due to a read error. The chain combines TRBV7-9 with TRBJ2-7, with a possible D match to TRBD1 (6 bases). The CDR3 consists of 11 residues. Germline V gene sequence: CDR1 SEHNR, CDR2 FQNEAQ (reference sequence). CDR3 residues: CASSSGRDNNF. The DNA of the CDR3 is TGTGCCAGCAGCTCGGGCCGGGACAATAACTTC. Variable domain in full (rest from reference TRBV7-9 and TRBJ2-7): DTGVSQNPRHKITKRGQNVTFRCDPISEHNRLYWYRQTLGQGPEFLTYFQNEAQLEKSRLLSDRFSAERPKGSFSTLEIQRTEQGDSAMYLCASSSGRDNNFGPGTRLTVT.

This chain uses TRBV3-1 (or the pseudogene TRBV3-2) with TRBJ2-5; TRBD1 might be the D (6 bases). Trimming cost V 2 bases and J 5 bases, with 15 bases left between them. CDR1 LGHDT and CDR2 YNNKEL come from the germline V gene (reference sequence). The length of the CDR3 is 15 residues. The CDR3 here is CASSQKGHQGETQYF. As DNA, the CDR3 is TGTGCCAGCAGCCAAAAGGGGCACCAGGGGGAGACCCAGTACTTC.

This rearrangement joins TRBV3-1 (or the pseudogene TRBV3-2) to TRBJ2-3, with TRBD1 matching 9 bases. Germline lookup yields CDR1 LGHDT and CDR2 YNNKEL (reference sequence). CDR3 length equals 16 residues. V dropped 3 bases and J dropped 2; count of bases not matched to a gene: 6. The CDR3 region is CASSHWTGEFTDTQYF. In nucleotides, the CDR3 is TGTGCCAGCAGCCATTGGACAGGGGAATTCACAGATACGCAGTATTTT.

The chain joins TRBV2 to TRBJ2-2; 7 bases line up with TRBD1. CDR3 length equals 15 residues. Per germline, CDR1 SNHLY and CDR2 FYNNEI. Trimming took 4 bases from V and 6 from J; bases not matched to a gene: 8. CDR3 sequence: CASSGRQGRSGELFF. The CDR3 bases are TGTGCCAGCAGTGGGAGACAGGGAAGGTCCGGGGAGCTGTTTTTT.

This rearrangement joins TRBV10-3 to TRBJ2-7, with D possibly matching TRBD1 (5 bases). Germline CDR1 is ENHRY and CDR2 is SYGVKD. The CDR3 length is 14 residues. Deletions cut 8 bases from V and 2 bases from J, with 16 bases between. The chain's CDR3 is CAIQPGNSAYEQYF. The CDR3 DNA sequence: TGTGCCATCCAGCCAGGGAATTCTGCCTACGAGCAGTACTTC.